The 9 T cell receptor beta chains in this list originate from one sample, sequenced in a study of identical twins. From the 5' RACE reads, TCRdb called clonotypes with MiXCR, one entry per CDR3 protein. The sample has approximately 700,000 distinct CDR3 sequences; roughly 6% are singletons. The source material was naive T cells sorted from blood. These receptors were obtained from a man aged 18 to 35 in good health.

This clonotype was observed many times. The V gene is TRBV6-1, the J gene TRBJ1-6, with 10 bases identical to TRBD1. The CDR3 has 15 amino acids. Germline V gene data show CDR1 as MNHNS and CDR2 as SASEGT. J lost 5 bases, V lost 6 bases, and 4 bases had no gene match. This CDR3 is CASRPGQGNNSPLHF. The CDR3 nucleotides are TGTGCCAGCAGACCGGGACAGGGGAATAATTCACCCCTCCACTTT.

In this sample, this clonotype turned up many times. This rearrangement joins TRBV28 to TRBJ1-5; perhaps TRBD1 as D (5 bases). V was shortened by 2 bases and J by 4 bases, with 6 bases between the two germline ends. The germline V gene has CDR1 MDHEN and CDR2 SYDVKM. The CDR3 is 13 residues long. The CDR3 protein is CASSLRQNQPQHF. The CDR3 coding sequence is TGTGCCAGCAGTTTAAGACAGAATCAGCCCCAGCATTTT. Full variable domain (remainder filled in from reference TRBV28 and TRBJ1-5): DVKVTQSSRYLVKRTGEKVFLECVQDMDHENMFWYRQDPGLGLRLIYFSYDVKMKEKGDIPEGYSVSREKKERFSLILESASTNQTSMYLCASSLRQNQPQHFGDGTRLSIL.

This clonotype was detected only a few times. The V and J genes are TRBV20-1 and TRBJ2-2, with D perhaps TRBD1 (5 bases). Trimming removed 6 bases from V and 5 bases from J, with 10 bases in between. Germline lookup yields CDR1 DFQATT and CDR2 SNEGSKA (reference sequence). There are 12 residues in the CDR3. CDR3 coding DNA: TGCAGTGCCGCTCAGGGAACCGGGGAGCTGTTTTTT. This gives the protein CSAAQGTGELFF.

This clonotype was found many times. J is TRBJ2-7 and V is TRBV30; D uncertain. V was cut by 1 base and J by 3 bases, with 7 bases left in between. The CDR3 spans 12 residues. Per germline, CDR1 GTSNPN and CDR2 SVGIG (reference sequence). The CDR3 DNA reads as TGTGCCTGGAGTGGACCAAACTACGAGCAGTACGTC. Amino acid sequence: CAWSGPNYEQYV.

The chain couples TRBV7-8 to TRBJ2-5; a weak D match, TRBD2 (6 bases). The germline V gene has CDR1 SGHVS and CDR2 FQNEAQ. The CDR3 extends over 14 amino acids. V was pared by 8 bases and J by 0 bases, with 13 bases between. CDR3 protein: CASGTGGYQETQYF. CDR3 DNA: TGTGCCAGCGGGACTGGCGGGTACCAAGAGACCCAGTACTTC. Full variable domain (missing parts from reference TRBV7-8 and TRBJ2-5): GAGVSQSPRYKVAKRGQDVALRCDPISGHVSLFWYQQALGQGPEFLTYFQNEAQLDKSGLPSDRFFAERPEGSVSTLKIQRTQQEDSAVYLCASGTGGYQETQYFGPGTRLLVL.

Comments on this clonotype: This may come from a read error, since a much larger clone is one base off. In this CDR3 the conserved last residue, phenylalanine or tryptophan, is missing, so a read error is likely. The V and J genes are TRBV20-1 and TRBJ1-1; 9 bases match TRBD1. The CDR3 contains 13 residues. Unmatched junction bases numbered 2, after V lost 5 bases and J lost 1 base. Germline V gives CDR1 DFQATT, CDR2 SNEGSKA (reference sequence). The DNA of the CDR3 is TGCAGTGCTTCACAGGGGGCGAACACTGAAGCTTTCGTT. Protein: CSASQGANTEAFV.

The rearrangement joins TRBV2 to TRBJ2-5; tentatively, D is TRBD2 (5 bases). Per the germline V gene, CDR1 is SNHLY and CDR2 is FYNNEI. The CDR3 has 15 residues. With 1 base removed from V and 2 bases from J, the gap between germline ends came to 11 bases. CDR3: CASSEVIRLQETQYF. CDR3 nucleotide sequence: TGTGCCAGCAGTGAAGTCATAAGACTACAAGAGACCCAGTACTTC.

This clonotype was picked up a small number of times. The V gene is TRBV5-1, the J gene TRBJ2-1; 7 nucleotides line up with TRBD2. With 1 base clipped from V and 10 bases from J, the junction kept 17 bases outside the gene matches. CDR1 is SGHRS, CDR2 YFSETQ, per germline. The CDR3 runs 17 residues. The CDR3 coding sequence is TGCGCCAGCAGCTTGACCGGAGGACTAGTCGGTACTGAGGAGCAGTTCTTC. Translation: CASSLTGGLVGTEEQFF.

This clonotype was recorded a few times. The chain has TRBV20-1 and TRBJ2-1; 9 nucleotides line up with TRBD2. Germline V gene lookup returns CDR1 DFQATT and CDR2 SNEGSKA (reference sequence). This CDR3 is built from 20 residues. Trimming cost V 6 bases and J 8 bases; bases outside gene matches: 29. The CDR3 sequence: CSASNRAPVSGSGGIDEQFF. The DNA of the CDR3 is TGCAGTGCCTCAAACCGGGCCCCCGTTAGCGGGAGTGGGGGTATCGATGAGCAGTTCTTC.